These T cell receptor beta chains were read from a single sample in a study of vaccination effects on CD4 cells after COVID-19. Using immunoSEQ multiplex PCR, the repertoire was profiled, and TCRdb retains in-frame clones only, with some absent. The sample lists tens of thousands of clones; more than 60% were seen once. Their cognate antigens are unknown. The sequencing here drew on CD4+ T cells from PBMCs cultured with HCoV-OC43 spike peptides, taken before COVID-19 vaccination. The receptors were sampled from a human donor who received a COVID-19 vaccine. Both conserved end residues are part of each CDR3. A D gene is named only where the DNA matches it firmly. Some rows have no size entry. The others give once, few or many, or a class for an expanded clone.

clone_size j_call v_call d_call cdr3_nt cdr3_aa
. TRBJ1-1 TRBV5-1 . TGCGCCAGCAGCTATACAGTAAGGGGCACTGAAGCTTTCTTT CASSYTVRGTEAFF
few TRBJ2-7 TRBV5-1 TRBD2 TGCGCCAGCAGCCCAACGGGACTAGCGGGGGGCTACGAGCAGTACTTC CASSPTGLAGGYEQYF
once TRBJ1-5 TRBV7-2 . TGTGCCAGCAGCTTTCGGCATGGAGGAGGCAATCAGCCCCAGCATTTT CASSFRHGGGNQPQHF
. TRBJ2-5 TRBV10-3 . TGTGCCATCACAGGGGCCAGGGAAGAGACCCAGTACTTC CAITGAREETQYF
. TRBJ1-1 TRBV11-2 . TGTGCCAGCAGCTCCCTCGGCGGGAACACTGAAGCTTTCTTT CASSSLGGNTEAFF
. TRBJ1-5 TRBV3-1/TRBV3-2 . TGTGCCAGCAGCCGACAGAGTAATCAGCCCCAGCATTTT CASSRQSNQPQHF
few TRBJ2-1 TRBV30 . TGTGCCTGGAGTGTACGAGGAAATGAGCAGTTCTTC CAWSVRGNEQFF
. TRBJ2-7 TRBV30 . TGTGCCTGGAGTAAGGGGGGGAGCTACGAGCAGTACTTC CAWSKGGSYEQYF
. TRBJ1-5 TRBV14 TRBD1 TGTGCCAGCAGCCAGAGGGGAACAGGGGATAGGTATAGCAATCAGCCCCAGCATTTT CASSQRGTGDRYSNQPQHF
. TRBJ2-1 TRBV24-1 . TGTGCCACCAGTGATTTCACCGGGACGGAGACCTACAATGAGCAGTTCTTC CATSDFTGTETYNEQFF
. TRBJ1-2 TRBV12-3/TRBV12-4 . TGTGCCAGCAGCCACAATCTAGGCTATGGCTACACCTTC CASSHNLGYGYTF
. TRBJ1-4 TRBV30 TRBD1 TGTGCCGGAAACGGAAACAGGGGCTCGGGAGAAAAACTGTTTTTT CAGNGNRGSGEKLFF
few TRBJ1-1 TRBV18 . TGTGCCAGCTCACCTAAAGGCGGAAACACTGAAGCTTTCTTT CASSPKGGNTEAFF
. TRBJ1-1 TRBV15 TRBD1 TGTGCCACCAGCGGCGGGACAGGTTGGGACACTGAAGCTTTCTTT CATSGGTGWDTEAFF
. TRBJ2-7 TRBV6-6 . TGTGCCAGCAGTGATAGATGGGGGTTTTCTAACGAGCAGTACTTC CASSDRWGFSNEQYF
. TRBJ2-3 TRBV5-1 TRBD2 TGCGCCAGCAGCGCGGGACTAGCGGGAGTCACAGATACGCAGTATTTT CASSAGLAGVTDTQYF
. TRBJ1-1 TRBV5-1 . TGCGCCAGCAGCTCCGGGACACCGAACACTGAAGCTTTCTTT CASSSGTPNTEAFF
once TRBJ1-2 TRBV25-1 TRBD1 TGTGCCAGCAGTGAAGCTCGGTACCAGGGGGCAGGAGGCTACACCTTC CASSEARYQGAGGYTF
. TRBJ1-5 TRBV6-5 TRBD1 TGTGCCAGCAGTTACTCCGGACAGGGGAATCAGCCCCAGCATTTT CASSYSGQGNQPQHF
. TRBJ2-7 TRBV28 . TGTGCCAGCAGTTTATCAGGACAGTTTGGCCCCTACGAGCAGTACTTC CASSLSGQFGPYEQYF
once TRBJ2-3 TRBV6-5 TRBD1 TGTGCCAGCAGTTACTCGAGACAGGGAGAGACAGATACGCAGTATTTT CASSYSRQGETDTQYF
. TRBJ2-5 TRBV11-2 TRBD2 TGTGCCAGCAGCCCAGGACTAGCGGGAGTGGCGCGGGCAGAGACCCAGTACTTC CASSPGLAGVARAETQYF
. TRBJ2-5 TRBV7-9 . TGTGCCAGCAGCTTAGCGGGGATCCAAGAGACCCAGTACTTC CASSLAGIQETQYF
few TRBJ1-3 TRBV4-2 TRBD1 TGTGCCAGCAGCCAGGAAGACAGGGGGCCTGGAAACACCATATATTTT CASSQEDRGPGNTIYF
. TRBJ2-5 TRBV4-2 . TGTGCCAGCAGCCAACGAAGGTCCTCACAAGAGACCCAGTACTTC CASSQRRSSQETQYF
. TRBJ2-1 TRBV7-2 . TGTGCCAGCAGCTTCAGGCGATCATACAATGAGCAGTTCTTC CASSFRRSYNEQFF
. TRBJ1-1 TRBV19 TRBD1 TGTGCCAGTATGGACAGGGTGAACACTGAAGCTTTCTTT CASMDRVNTEAFF
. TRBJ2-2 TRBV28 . TGTGCCAGCCAGGTTGCCGGGGAGCTGTTTTTT CASQVAGELFF
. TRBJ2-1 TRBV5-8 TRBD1 TGTGCCAGCAGCTTAGGAAGGGCCTCCGACAGGGCCTACAATGAGCAGTTCTTC CASSLGRASDRAYNEQFF
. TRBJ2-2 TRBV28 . TGTGCCAGCAGTCCCCGCTTCCCCGGGGAGCTGTTTTTT CASSPRFPGELFF
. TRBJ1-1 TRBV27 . TGTGCCAGCAGTTACGTCGTGGGCACTGAAGCTTTCTTT CASSYVVGTEAFF
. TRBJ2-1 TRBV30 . TGTGCCTGGAGTGTACTTTTCCCTGTGGGCAATGAGCAGTTCTTC CAWSVLFPVGNEQFF
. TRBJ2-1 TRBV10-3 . TGTGCCATCAGCGGCCAGTTGGGTTCAGGTACAGGGCAGTTCTTC CAISGQLGSGTGQFF
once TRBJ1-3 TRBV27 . TGTGCCAGCAGTTTATCAGCAGGGCAGTTGGACACCATATATTTT CASSLSAGQLDTIYF
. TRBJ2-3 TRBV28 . TGTGCCAGCAGTCCGCCTATCGTAGCAGATACGCAGTATTTT CASSPPIVADTQYF
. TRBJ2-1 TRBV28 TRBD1 TGTGCCAGCAGGGGGACAGTCAACTCCTACAATGAGCAGTTCTTC CASRGTVNSYNEQFF
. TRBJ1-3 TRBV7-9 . TGTGCCAGCACCGGAAACACCATATATTTT CASTGNTIYF
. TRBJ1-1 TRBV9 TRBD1 TGTGCCAGCAGCATCGGCACAGGGGGCGGAGAAGCTTTCTTT CASSIGTGGGEAFF
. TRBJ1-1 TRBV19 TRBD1 TGTGCCAGTAGTACCCGGGACAGGGCAGTCCCGAACACTGAAGCTTTCTTT CASSTRDRAVPNTEAFF
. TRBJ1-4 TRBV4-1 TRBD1 TGCGCCAGCAGCCTTTCCCGGACAGGGCTCCTAACTAATGAAAAACTGTTTTTT CASSLSRTGLLTNEKLFF
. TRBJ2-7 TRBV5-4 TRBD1 TGTGCCAGCAGCACACGACAGGGGGGGATGTACGAGCAGTACTTC CASSTRQGGMYEQYF
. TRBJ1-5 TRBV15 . TGTGCCACCAGCGGCAGGGTCGGTCAGCCCCAGCATTTT CATSGRVGQPQHF
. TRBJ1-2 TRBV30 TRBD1 TGTGCCTGGAGTGTTCCACAACAGGGGGACTATGGCTACACCTTC CAWSVPQQGDYGYTF
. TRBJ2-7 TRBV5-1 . TGCGCCAGCAGCCACAGACAAGGAGGAGACTACGAGCAGTACTTC CASSHRQGGDYEQYF
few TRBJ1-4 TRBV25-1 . TGTGCCAGCAGTGAGGTTTTTCGATTTGCTAATGAAAAACTGTTTTTT CASSEVFRFANEKLFF
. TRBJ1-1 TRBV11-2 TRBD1 TGTGCCAGCAGCCCCCGGGGTCTGGGCAGGGGGAGGAACACTGAAGCTTTCTTT CASSPRGLGRGRNTEAFF
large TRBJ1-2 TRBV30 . TGTGCCTGGTCGTTCGGGGGGCGAGACTATGGCTACACCTTC CAWSFGGRDYGYTF
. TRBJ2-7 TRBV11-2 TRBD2 TGTGCCAGCAGCTTATGGGCTAGCGGGAGTGTATTCGAGCAGTACTTC CASSLWASGSVFEQYF
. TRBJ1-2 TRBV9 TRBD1 TGTGCCAGCAGCGGAGGCCCCCGGGACAGGGGGCAAATCTATGGCTACACCTTC CASSGGPRDRGQIYGYTF
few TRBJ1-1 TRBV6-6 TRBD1 TGTGCCAGCAGTTACACGGGACAGGGGAGAATAGGAGCTTTCTTT CASSYTGQGRIGAFF
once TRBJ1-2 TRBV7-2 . TGTGCCAGCAGCGTGGACAGCAAGTATGGCTACACCTTC CASSVDSKYGYTF
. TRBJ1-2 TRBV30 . TGTGCCTGGAGTGGACCAGTCCGGGGTTGGGACTATGGCTACACCTTC CAWSGPVRGWDYGYTF
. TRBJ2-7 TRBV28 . TGTGCCAGCAGTTTGCCCGGCTACGAGCAGTACTTC CASSLPGYEQYF